This TCR beta chain was recorded in a study of blood T cell repertoires in COVID-19 (dated by TCRdb to about 2020). About the full investigation: Samples from collaborators originated in the United States, Italy and Spain and spanned both the acute and convalescent phases of COVID-19. The prospective study material was composed of cDNA or gDNA derived from T cells, B-cell-depleted T cells, or PBMCs. Deeply sampled blood TCRbeta repertoires from subjects exposed to, actively infected with, or recovered from COVID-19 were included in the dataset. The repertoires were released in a freely available public database meant as a resource for research on the immune response to SARS-CoV-2. Samples came from the ongoing ImmuneRACE study (first 160 participants) plus 1,254 subjects from 6 global collaborators. Sample metadata almost always included a de-identified subject ID, COVID-19 status, age in years and sex. Where available, HLA class I and class II types were taken from metadata supplied by the sample provider and were not determined by assay-based typing.

At one collaborating source in Seattle, patients were enrolled during active infection and were followed longitudinally through the course of disease. Each collaborating institution followed its own protocols to collect whole blood in K2EDTA tubes. For TCRbeta analysis, collaborator samples were shipped as frozen whole blood, as isolated PBMCs, or as DNA extracted from either sample type. Paper-wide results and their limitations: Clinical and demographic metadata were provided uncurated, with the amount varying by source and participant.

The germline V gene sets CDR1 to SQVTM and CDR2 to ANQGSEA. The cysteine opens and the phenylalanine closes a CDR3 of 14 amino acids. The read is trimmed to its CDR3 DNA, 42 bases read in frame from base 1. Compared with germline, V lacks 7 bases and J lacks 7 bases; bases without a gene match: 7. Notes on this clone: What this receptor recognizes is not known. The sample holds no much larger clone one base away, and base qualities are not on file.

TCRbeta CDR3 regions were amplified from genomic DNA by means of the immunoSEQ Assay, a bias-controlled multiplex PCR. The published analysis was carried out like this. Nucleated cell counts per sample were estimated from amplification of reference gene primers within the assay. Sequence reads were collapsed and filtered to measure the absolute abundance of every unique TCRbeta CDR3 rearrangement. For each sample, productive Simpson clonality was calculated as the square root of Simpson's diversity index across productive rearrangements. The clones in this table, taken by TCRdb from immuneACCESS, are in-frame only. Not every clone is retained; where verified, under half of the shortfall comes from an unresolved V gene, and the cause of the rest is unknown. That table furnishes V, J and clone size, whereas the DNA furnished D and trimming. The sample table holds fewer than 250,000 clones, of which around 86% were seen once. The ten largest clones take up around 10% of the sample.

The rearranged chain carries TRBV29-1 and TRBJ2-1; 13 bases in between match TRBD2. This TCR was recovered from a man over 45 with COVID-19, enrolled during active disease. Sequenced: peripheral blood. The DNA sequence is given as TGCAGCGCTACCGGGACTAGCGGGATTAATGAGCAGTTCTTC. Translated, it reads CSATGTSGINEQFF.